Described below is a single T cell receptor beta chain sequence and its context. CDR3 size: 16 residues. V was trimmed by 0 bases and J by 0 bases, leaving 10 bases between them. Per germline, CDR1 MNHNS and CDR2 SASEGT. This entry comes from a study of OX40 agonist ivuxolimab in advanced cancers. If patients had autoimmune disease history or systemic immunosuppression, they were excluded. Generated by immunoSEQ multiplex PCR, the TCRdb table keeps only in-frame clones and is missing some. Of tens of thousands of clones listed, 85% to 90% are singletons. This TCR was recovered from an adult with an advanced solid tumor such as melanoma, head and neck, liver or kidney cancer. The chain joins TRBV6-1 to TRBJ2-3; D call uncertain. The material sequenced was CD4+ or CD8+ T cells sorted from blood, taken in a trial of the OX40 agonist ivuxolimab. The CDR3: CASSEARGASTDTQYF. For the CDR3, the DNA is TGTGCCAGCAGTGAAGCGCGAGGAGCTAGCACAGATACGCAGTATTTT.